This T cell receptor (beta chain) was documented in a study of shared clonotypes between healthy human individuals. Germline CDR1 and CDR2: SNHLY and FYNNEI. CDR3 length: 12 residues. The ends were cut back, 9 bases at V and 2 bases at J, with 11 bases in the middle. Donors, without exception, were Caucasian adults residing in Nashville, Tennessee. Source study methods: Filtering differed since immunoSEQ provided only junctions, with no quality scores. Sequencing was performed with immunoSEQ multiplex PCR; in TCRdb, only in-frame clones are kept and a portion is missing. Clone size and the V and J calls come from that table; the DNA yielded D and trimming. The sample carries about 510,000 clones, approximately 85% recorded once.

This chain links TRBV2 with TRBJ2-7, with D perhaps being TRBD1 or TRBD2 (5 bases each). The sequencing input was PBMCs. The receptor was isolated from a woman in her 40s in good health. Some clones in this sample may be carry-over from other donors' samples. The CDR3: CASGTGTYEQYF. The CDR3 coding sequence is TGTGCCAGTGGGACGGGAACCTACGAGCAGTACTTC.